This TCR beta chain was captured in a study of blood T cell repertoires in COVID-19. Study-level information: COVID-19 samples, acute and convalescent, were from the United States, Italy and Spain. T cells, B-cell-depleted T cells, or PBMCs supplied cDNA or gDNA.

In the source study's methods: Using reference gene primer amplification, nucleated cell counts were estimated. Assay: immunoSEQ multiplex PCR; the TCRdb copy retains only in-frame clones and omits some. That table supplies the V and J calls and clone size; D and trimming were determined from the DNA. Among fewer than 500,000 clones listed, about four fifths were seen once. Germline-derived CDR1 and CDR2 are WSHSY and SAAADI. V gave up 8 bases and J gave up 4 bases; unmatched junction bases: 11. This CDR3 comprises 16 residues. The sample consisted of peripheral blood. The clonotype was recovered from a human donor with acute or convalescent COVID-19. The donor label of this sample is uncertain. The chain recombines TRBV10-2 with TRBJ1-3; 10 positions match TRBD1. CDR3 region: CASGLPGTGAGNTIYF. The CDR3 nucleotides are TGCGCCAGCGGCCTGCCCGGGACAGGGGCAGGAAACACCATATATTTT.